Listed below are T cell receptor beta chains from one sample, sequenced in a study of blood T cell repertoires in COVID-19. Repertoires were generated with immunoSEQ multiplex PCR, while TCRdb's copy carries only in-frame clones and drops some. The table lists roughly 250,000 clones, approximately 86% of them singletons. The sample consisted of peripheral blood. Every receptor here comes from a middle-aged man who had recovered from COVID-19. Both conserved end residues are part of each CDR3. The D gene is left open where the match is weak. Size is omitted from some rows. Given values are once, few, many or a class for expanded clones.

J: TRBJ2-2
D: .
size: .
V: TRBV13
CDR3: CASSPGYGYTGELFF
DNA: TGTGCCAGCAGCCCCGGGTATGGTTACACCGGGGAGCTGTTTTTT

J: TRBJ2-7
D: TRBD2
size: .
V: TRBV6-5
CDR3: CASSPRTSGDEQYF
DNA: TGTGCCAGCAGCCCCCGGACTAGCGGGGACGAGCAGTACTTC

J: TRBJ1-2
D: TRBD1
size: .
V: TRBV13
CDR3: CASSPGTGGDYGYTF
DNA: TGTGCCAGCAGCCCGGGGACAGGAGGTGACTATGGCTACACCTTC

J: TRBJ2-1
D: TRBD2
size: .
V: TRBV7-9
CDR3: CASQKPGLAAYNEQFF
DNA: TGTGCCAGCCAAAAACCTGGACTAGCGGCCTACAATGAGCAGTTCTTC

J: TRBJ1-5
D: .
size: .
V: TRBV18
CDR3: CASSPGQSNQPQHF
DNA: TGTGCCAGCTCACCGGGCCAGAGCAATCAGCCCCAGCATTTT

J: TRBJ2-7
D: TRBD1
size: .
V: TRBV5-6
CDR3: CASRAAGTDRSYEQYF
DNA: TGTGCCAGCAGGGCCGCCGGGACAGATCGCTCCTACGAGCAGTACTTC

J: TRBJ1-5
D: .
size: few
V: TRBV19
CDR3: CASSITGGRVGNQPQHF
DNA: TGTGCCAGTAGCATTACCGGGGGAAGAGTAGGTAATCAGCCCCAGCATTTT

J: TRBJ2-5
D: TRBD2
size: .
V: TRBV6-1
CDR3: CASSEYFSGGTDF
DNA: TGTGCCAGCAGTGAATACTTTAGCGGGGGAACGGACTTC

J: TRBJ2-7
D: .
size: .
V: TRBV6-4
CDR3: CATNRRTDPTTYEQYF
DNA: TGTGCCACCAATCGAAGGACAGACCCTACTACCTACGAGCAGTACTTC

J: TRBJ2-7
D: TRBD2
size: .
V: TRBV27
CDR3: CASRPGTRLPYEQYF
DNA: TGTGCCAGCAGACCCGGGACTAGGCTTCCCTACGAGCAGTACTTC

J: TRBJ2-4
D: TRBD2
size: few
V: TRBV28
CDR3: CASSPGLAEAGGAKNIQYF
DNA: TGTGCCAGCAGTCCGGGACTAGCGGAGGCCGGGGGGGCCAAAAACATTCAGTACTTC

J: TRBJ2-5
D: TRBD2
size: .
V: TRBV4-1
CDR3: CASSLGLAGGVGQETQYF
DNA: TGCGCCAGCAGCCTTGGACTAGCGGGAGGAGTTGGGCAAGAGACCCAGTACTTC

J: TRBJ1-4
D: .
size: .
V: TRBV29-1
CDR3: CSVLSGRLFF
DNA: TGCAGCGTCCTGAGCGGGCGACTGTTTTTT

J: TRBJ2-7
D: TRBD1
size: .
V: TRBV30
CDR3: CAYRTGYEQYF
DNA: TGTGCCTACCGGACAGGGTACGAGCAGTACTTC

J: TRBJ2-3
D: TRBD2
size: .
V: TRBV9
CDR3: CASSREAHSTDTQYF
DNA: TGTGCCAGCAGCCGGGAGGCCCATAGCACAGATACGCAGTATTTT

J: TRBJ2-5
D: TRBD2
size: .
V: TRBV7-2
CDR3: CASSLTGLAGGETQYF
DNA: TGTGCCAGCAGCTTAACGGGACTAGCGGGAGGAGAGACCCAGTACTTC

J: TRBJ2-1
D: TRBD2
size: .
V: TRBV15
CDR3: CATSRGTSGGHNEQFF
DNA: TGTGCCACCAGCAGAGGGACTAGCGGGGGACACAATGAGCAGTTCTTC

J: TRBJ2-1
D: .
size: .
V: TRBV28
CDR3: CASSPGQNNEQFF
DNA: TGTGCCAGCAGTCCCGGACAGAACAATGAGCAGTTCTTC

J: TRBJ2-7
D: .
size: .
V: TRBV6-5
CDR3: CASRPQHDSYEQYF
DNA: TGTGCCAGCAGACCACAGCATGACTCCTACGAGCAGTACTTC

J: TRBJ2-2
D: TRBD1
size: .
V: TRBV3-1/TRBV3-2
CDR3: CASSQMTGSGELFF
DNA: TGTGCCAGCAGCCAAATGACAGGGTCCGGGGAGCTGTTTTTT

J: TRBJ2-5
D: TRBD2
size: .
V: TRBV11-2
CDR3: CASSSRTSGETQYF
DNA: TGTGCCAGCAGCTCCCGGACTAGCGGTGAGACCCAGTACTTC

J: TRBJ2-2
D: TRBD1
size: .
V: TRBV19
CDR3: CASTLPRTGLTGELFF
DNA: TGTGCCAGCACATTGCCCCGGACAGGGCTCACCGGGGAGCTGTTTTTT

J: TRBJ1-1
D: TRBD1
size: .
V: TRBV29-1
CDR3: CSASRDRVTEAFF
DNA: TGCAGCGCCTCCCGGGACAGGGTCACTGAAGCTTTCTTT

J: TRBJ2-7
D: TRBD1
size: .
V: TRBV5-6
CDR3: CASSFRQGGNEQYF
DNA: TGTGCCAGCAGCTTTCGACAGGGCGGCAACGAGCAGTACTTC

J: TRBJ2-1
D: TRBD2
size: .
V: TRBV7-8
CDR3: CASSLDAVAGPGEQFF
DNA: TGTGCCAGCAGCTTGGACGCCGTAGCGGGGCCAGGGGAGCAGTTCTTC

J: TRBJ1-2
D: .
size: few
V: TRBV27
CDR3: CASSPQLGRVGYTF
DNA: TGTGCCAGCAGTCCGCAGCTGGGGAGGGTAGGCTACACCTTC

J: TRBJ1-3
D: TRBD1
size: .
V: TRBV29-1
CDR3: CSVEGSTGAGNTIYF
DNA: TGCAGCGTTGAAGGATCAACAGGGGCTGGAAACACCATATATTTT

J: TRBJ2-2
D: TRBD1
size: .
V: TRBV6-1
CDR3: CASSEAGQGYTGELFF
DNA: TGTGCCAGCAGTGAAGCTGGACAGGGTTACACCGGGGAGCTGTTTTTT

J: TRBJ1-1
D: .
size: .
V: TRBV6-5
CDR3: CASSKTMMNTEAFF
DNA: TGTGCCAGCAGTAAAACTATGATGAACACTGAAGCTTTCTTT

J: TRBJ1-2
D: .
size: .
V: TRBV21-1
CDR3: CASSWTGGAGYTF
DNA: TGTGCCAGCAGTTGGACAGGGGGCGCGGGCTACACCTTC

J: TRBJ1-5
D: .
size: .
V: TRBV6-2/TRBV6-3
CDR3: CASSRDNQWNQPQHF
DNA: TGTGCCAGCAGCCGGGACAATCAGTGGAATCAGCCCCAGCATTTT

J: TRBJ2-2
D: .
size: .
V: TRBV7-2
CDR3: CASSLATAWPGELFF
DNA: TGTGCCAGCAGCTTAGCCACAGCATGGCCCGGGGAGCTGTTTTTT

J: TRBJ2-1
D: TRBD2
size: once
V: TRBV11-2
CDR3: CASSNPPGTSTNEQFF
DNA: TGTGCCAGCAGCAACCCCCCGGGGACTAGTACCAATGAGCAGTTCTTC

J: TRBJ2-2
D: TRBD1
size: .
V: TRBV5-4
CDR3: CASTPGQGFVTGELFF
DNA: TGTGCCAGCACCCCGGGACAGGGATTTGTAACCGGGGAGCTGTTTTTT

J: TRBJ2-7
D: .
size: few
V: TRBV4-3
CDR3: CASSHSLGREQYF
DNA: TGCGCCAGCAGCCATAGTCTAGGAAGGGAGCAGTACTTC

J: TRBJ2-3
D: .
size: .
V: TRBV3-1/TRBV3-2
CDR3: CASSQTRPTDTQYF
DNA: TGTGCCAGCAGCCAAACTAGACCCACAGATACGCAGTATTTT

J: TRBJ1-6
D: TRBD1
size: .
V: TRBV7-2
CDR3: CASSLVTGAHSPLHF
DNA: TGTGCCAGCAGCTTAGTCACAGGGGCCCATTCACCCCTCCACTTT

J: TRBJ1-2
D: .
size: .
V: TRBV30
CDR3: CAWSSQTNYGYTF
DNA: TGTGCCTGGAGTTCTCAGACTAACTATGGCTACACCTTC

J: TRBJ1-1
D: .
size: .
V: TRBV6-5
CDR3: CASSSPGTEAFF
DNA: TGTGCCAGCAGTTCCCCCGGCACTGAAGCTTTCTTT

J: TRBJ2-5
D: .
size: .
V: TRBV6-6
CDR3: CASIGSVRETQYF
DNA: TGTGCCAGCATCGGATCGGTCAGGGAGACCCAGTACTTC

J: TRBJ2-7
D: .
size: once
V: TRBV5-6
CDR3: CASSLARRRGRSYEQYF
DNA: TGTGCCAGCAGCTTGGCGCGTCGCAGGGGCCGCTCCTACGAGCAGTACTTC

J: TRBJ2-3
D: .
size: .
V: TRBV7-2
CDR3: CASSIRGSGSDTQYF
DNA: TGTGCCAGCAGCATAAGGGGGTCAGGATCAGATACGCAGTATTTT

J: TRBJ1-2
D: TRBD1
size: .
V: TRBV5-1
CDR3: CASSPRQGANYGYAF
DNA: TGCGCCAGCAGTCCTCGACAGGGAGCTAACTATGGCTACGCCTTC

J: TRBJ2-1
D: .
size: .
V: TRBV27
CDR3: CASSLRLSGYNEQFF
DNA: TGTGCCAGCAGTTTACGACTATCCGGGTACAATGAGCAGTTCTTC

J: TRBJ1-1
D: TRBD1
size: .
V: TRBV20-1
CDR3: CSAEGQGLLF
DNA: TGCAGTGCGGAAGGACAGGGTTTACTCTTT

J: TRBJ2-1
D: TRBD2
size: .
V: TRBV10-1
CDR3: CASASGRSYNEQFF
DNA: TGCGCCAGCGCCAGCGGGAGGAGCTACAATGAGCAGTTCTTC

J: TRBJ1-4
D: .
size: .
V: TRBV10-3
CDR3: CAISEEIDEKLFF
DNA: TGTGCCATCTCTGAGGAGATCGATGAAAAACTGTTTTTT

J: TRBJ2-7
D: TRBD1
size: .
V: TRBV19
CDR3: CASSIASTGRDEQYF
DNA: TGTGCCAGTAGTATAGCGTCGACAGGGAGAGACGAGCAGTACTTC